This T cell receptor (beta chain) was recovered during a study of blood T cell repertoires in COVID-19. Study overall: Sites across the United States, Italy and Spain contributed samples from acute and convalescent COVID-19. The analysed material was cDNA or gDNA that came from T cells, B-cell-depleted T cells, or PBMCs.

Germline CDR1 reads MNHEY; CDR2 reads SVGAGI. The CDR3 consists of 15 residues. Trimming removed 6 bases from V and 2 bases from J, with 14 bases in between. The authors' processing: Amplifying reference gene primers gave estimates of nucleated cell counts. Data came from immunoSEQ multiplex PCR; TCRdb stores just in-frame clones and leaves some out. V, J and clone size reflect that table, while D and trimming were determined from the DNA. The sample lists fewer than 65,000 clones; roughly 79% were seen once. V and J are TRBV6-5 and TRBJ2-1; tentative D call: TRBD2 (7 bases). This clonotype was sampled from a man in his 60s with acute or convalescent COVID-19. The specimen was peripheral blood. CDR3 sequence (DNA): TGTGCCAGCAGGCTTTTCGGGGGGCCCTACAATGAGCAGTTCTTC. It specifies CASRLFGGPYNEQFF.